Sequencing of this T cell receptor beta chain was carried out in a study of T cells in Graves' hyperthyroidism and ophthalmopathy. Study results and caveats: For ophthalmopathy, model prediction preceded onset by a median about 6 months.

Amplification yielded TCR beta CDR3 regions, with RNA transcripts as the source. The HTBI primer set drove a first-round RT-PCR of the TCR CDR3. TCRdb re-called the multiplex PCR reads with MiXCR, one entry per CDR3 protein. The sample holds nearly 110,000 distinct CDR3 sequences, about 15% seen once. V lost 5 bases to trimming and J lost 1 base; unmatched junction nucleotides: 4. The CDR3 sequence is 14 residues long. It was considered stable Graves' hyperthyroidism when ophthalmopathy did not progress within 18 months. Not enrolled were patients with uncontrolled infection, other autoimmune disease, pregnancy or lactation. This clonotype appeared many times. Its antigen is undetermined.

The rearrangement uses TRBV12-3 or TRBV12-4 and TRBJ1-2, with 7 positions matching TRBD1. This clonotype originated in a woman between 50 and 59 years old with Graves' hyperthyroidism. The sample was blood. CDR3 in DNA: TGTGCCAGCAGTCGGGACAGTGGTAACTATGGCTACACCTTC. Translating gives CASSRDSGNYGYTF.